A selection of T cell receptor beta chains follows, all from one sample in a study of cytomegalovirus exposure and HLA in healthy donors. Clones were read by immunoSEQ multiplex PCR, and TCRdb kept only the in-frame ones, dropping some. This sample has 210,000 or so clones, with around 89% found just once. The sequenced sample consisted of PBMCs. These receptors all stem from a woman aged 18-29 years in good health and CMV-seronegative. CDR3s include the opening cysteine and the closing phenylalanine or tryptophan. Each record gives: clone size, V gene, J gene, D gene, CDR3 protein, CDR3 DNA. The D gene is left open where the match is weak. Clone size appears in some rows only: once, few, many, or a class for an expanded clone.

-	TRBV7-9	TRBJ2-6	-	CASSFDISSGANVLTF	TGTGCCAGCAGTTTCGACATTTCCTCTGGGGCCAACGTCCTGACTTTC
few	TRBV2	TRBJ2-5	-	CASMRGETQYF	TGTGCCAGCATGAGGGGGGAGACCCAGTACTTC
-	TRBV6-1	TRBJ1-1	-	CATRRETWGALF	TGTGCCACCCGGCGAGAAACTTGGGGCGCTCTCTTT
-	TRBV4-1	TRBJ1-1	-	CASSQGRLLTQRDTEAFF	TGCGCCAGCAGCCAAGGGAGGTTATTGACACAACGGGATACTGAAGCTTTCTTT
-	TRBV7-6	TRBJ2-7	-	CASSSRGDTYEQYF	TGTGCCAGCAGCTCTCGGGGTGATACCTACGAGCAGTACTTC
-	TRBV7-9	TRBJ1-2	TRBD1	CASSFRDRDSYTF	TGTGCCAGCAGTTTTCGGGACAGGGACAGCTACACCTTC
-	TRBV28	TRBJ2-7	TRBD2	CASSFASSGRYGEQYF	TGTGCCAGCAGTTTCGCCAGTAGCGGGAGGTATGGAGAGCAGTACTTC
-	TRBV4-2	TRBJ1-4	-	CASSQDELEGEKLFF	TGTGCCAGCAGCCAAGACGAGTTGGAGGGTGAAAAACTGTTTTTT
once	TRBV11-2	TRBJ2-1	-	CASSSSSQLALNEQFF	TGTGCCAGCAGCTCCAGTTCTCAACTAGCCCTCAATGAGCAGTTCTTC
-	TRBV7-2	TRBJ2-5	-	CASSTTIRDRRYF	TGTGCCAGCAGCACAACTATAAGAGACCGGCGGTACTTC
-	TRBV25-1	TRBJ2-5	TRBD2	CASSALGGVGSETQYF	TGTGCCAGCAGTGCCCTGGGGGGGGTAGGTTCGGAGACCCAGTACTTC
-	TRBV4-1	TRBJ1-5	-	CASSLDGLNQPQHF	TGCGCCAGCAGCCTGGACGGACTCAATCAGCCCCAGCATTTT
-	TRBV4-3	TRBJ2-7	TRBD1	CASSKGTGKSEQYF	TGCGCCAGCAGTAAAGGGACAGGGAAGAGCGAGCAGTACTTC
-	TRBV7-9	TRBJ1-2	-	CASSHNTPGITGYTF	TGTGCCAGCAGTCATAATACCCCAGGGATAACAGGCTACACCTTC
-	TRBV5-1	TRBJ2-7	TRBD1	CASRSPDRGDEQYF	TGCGCCAGCAGATCTCCTGACAGGGGAGACGAGCAGTACTTC
-	TRBV7-9	TRBJ2-7	TRBD2	CSSSKTSETYEQYF	TGTTCCAGCAGCAAGACTAGCGAGACCTACGAGCAGTACTTC
-	TRBV7-7	TRBJ2-7	-	CASSPQGKEMYEQYF	TGTGCCAGCAGCCCCCAGGGGAAGGAGATGTACGAGCAGTACTTC
-	TRBV4-2	TRBJ2-3	TRBD2	CASSQASSSGASTDTQYF	TGTGCCAGCAGCCAAGCCTCGTCCAGCGGGGCTAGCACAGATACGCAGTATTTT
-	TRBV2	TRBJ1-2	-	CASSPETSYGYTF	TGTGCCAGCAGTCCTGAGACAAGCTATGGCTACACCTTC
-	TRBV5-5	TRBJ2-7	TRBD2	CASSLRSSGRGEQYF	TGTGCCAGCAGCTTGAGGTCTAGCGGGAGGGGCGAGCAGTACTTC
-	TRBV7-2	TRBJ2-3	-	CASSLQGAQYF	TGTGCCAGCAGCTTACAGGGTGCGCAGTATTTT
-	TRBV5-1	TRBJ2-4	TRBD1	CASSPLQGSTKNIQYF	TGCGCCAGCAGCCCCCTACAGGGGTCAACCAAAAACATTCAGTACTTC
few	TRBV30	TRBJ1-5	-	CAWSEMDTRQPQHF	TGTGCCTGGAGCGAGATGGACACCAGACAGCCCCAGCATTTT
-	TRBV18	TRBJ2-7	TRBD2	CASSPMRESSYEQYF	TGTGCCAGCTCACCAATGCGGGAGAGCTCCTACGAGCAGTACTTC
-	TRBV2	TRBJ2-1	TRBD1	CASSEDRGSYNEQFF	TGTGCCAGCTCTGAGGACAGGGGCTCCTACAATGAGCAGTTCTTC
-	TRBV4-2	TRBJ2-5	TRBD2	CASSQEVQRGQETQYF	TGTGCCAGCAGCCAAGAGGTACAGCGGGGCCAAGAGACCCAGTACTTC
-	TRBV19	TRBJ1-2	TRBD1	CASRPDRVGIYGYTF	TGTGCCAGTAGGCCGGACAGGGTAGGCATCTATGGCTACACCTTC
-	TRBV6-5	TRBJ1-2	-	CASSYSIGAAYGYTF	TGTGCCAGCAGTTACTCGATAGGGGCGGCCTATGGCTACACCTTC
-	TRBV7-9	TRBJ2-1	TRBD2	CASDSGRSSYNEQFF	TGTGCCAGCGATAGCGGGAGGAGCTCCTACAATGAGCAGTTCTTC
-	TRBV19	TRBJ2-1	-	CASKKGGGGSYNEQFF	TGTGCCAGTAAGAAAGGGGGAGGGGGCTCCTACAATGAGCAGTTCTTC
-	TRBV9	TRBJ1-1	TRBD1	CASSVEGVRGAAEAFF	TGTGCCAGCAGCGTAGAAGGGGTCAGGGGGGCGGCTGAAGCTTTCTTT
-	TRBV5-1	TRBJ2-1	-	CASSFGPTSSYNEQFF	TGCGCCAGCAGCTTTGGGCCGACGAGCTCCTACAATGAGCAGTTCTTC
-	TRBV19	TRBJ2-6	-	CASIMTAFSGANVLTF	TGTGCCAGTATAATGACAGCTTTCTCTGGGGCCAACGTCCTGACTTTC
-	TRBV29-1	TRBJ2-4	TRBD1	CSVVRQGAAKNIQYF	TGCAGCGTTGTTCGACAGGGGGCGGCCAAAAACATTCAGTACTTC
-	TRBV2	TRBJ2-1	-	CASRRGLIPGAYNEQFF	TGTGCCAGCAGGAGAGGGCTGATTCCGGGGGCCTACAATGAGCAGTTCTTC
-	TRBV5-1	TRBJ1-1	-	CASSPRGGLGTEAFF	TGCGCCAGCAGCCCCCGGGGGGGACTGGGCACTGAAGCTTTCTTT
-	TRBV5-1	TRBJ2-1	TRBD1	CASSLVGTGAYNEQFF	TGCGCCAGCAGCTTGGTTGGGACAGGGGCCTACAATGAGCAGTTCTTC
-	TRBV4-3	TRBJ2-1	TRBD2	CASSRRETSGYNEQFF	TGCGCCAGCAGCCGACGTGAGACTAGCGGATACAATGAGCAGTTCTTC
-	TRBV5-4	TRBJ2-3	TRBD2	CASSLSGITDTQYF	TGTGCCAGCAGCTTAAGCGGGATCACAGATACGCAGTATTTT
few	TRBV2	TRBJ2-7	TRBD2	CASSDLAGLSYEQYF	TGTGCCAGCAGTGACCTAGCGGGATTATCCTACGAGCAGTACTTC
-	TRBV6-5	TRBJ2-1	-	CASSPRRGPYNEQFF	TGTGCCAGCAGCCCCAGGAGGGGCCCCTACAATGAGCAGTTCTTC
-	TRBV29-1	TRBJ2-7	TRBD1	CSALPGQGIYEQYF	TGCAGCGCTTTACCGGGACAGGGGATCTACGAGCAGTACTTC
-	TRBV9	TRBJ2-5	-	CARLVWYF	TGTGCCAGACTTGTGTGGTACTTC
-	TRBV19	TRBJ1-1	TRBD1	CASSIDFRGYTEAFF	TGTGCCAGTAGTATAGATTTCAGGGGGTACACTGAAGCTTTCTTT
-	TRBV4-2	TRBJ2-7	TRBD1	CASTPRTGAYEQYF	TGTGCCAGCACCCCACGGACAGGGGCCTACGAGCAGTACTTT
-	TRBV12-5	TRBJ1-1	-	CASGSGRTEAFF	TGTGCTAGTGGTTCCGGTCGGACTGAAGCTTTCTTT
-	TRBV19	TRBJ2-7	TRBD2	CASSPSLAEAYEQYF	TGTGCCAGTAGTCCCAGCCTAGCGGAGGCCTACGAGCAGTACTTC
-	TRBV30	TRBJ2-1	-	CAWSVRWADWQFF	TGTGCCTGGAGTGTAAGATGGGCAGATTGGCAGTTCTTC
-	TRBV5-3	TRBJ2-7	TRBD1	CARSLVRQGEGSYEQYF	TGTGCCAGAAGCTTGGTTAGACAGGGTGAGGGGTCCTACGAGCAGTACTTC
-	TRBV5-1	TRBJ1-4	-	CASSLTTGLTTNEKLFF	TGCGCCAGCAGCTTGACCACAGGGCTTACAACTAATGAAAAACTGTTTTTT
-	TRBV7-2	TRBJ2-1	-	CASSFEGGYYNEQFF	TGTGCCAGCAGCTTCGAGGGTGGGTACTACAATGAGCAGTTCTTC